The 30 T cell receptor beta chains given below trace back to one sample, sequenced in a study of CD8 T cells in ankylosing spondylitis. TCRdb re-derived calls from the 5' RACE reads in MiXCR, one entry per CDR3 protein. The sample shows some 140,000 distinct CDR3 sequences, more than 7% of them seen only once. Sequenced input: synovial fluid, either unsorted or a sorted T cell fraction (not recorded which). These receptor sequences come from a male donor with ankylosing spondylitis.

This clonotype was counted many times. The rearrangement joins TRBV7-6 to TRBJ2-1, with TRBD2 matching 13 bases. CDR1 is SGHVS and CDR2 is FNYEAQ in the germline V gene. The trim removed 4 bases at V and 1 base at J, leaving 4 bases unmatched. The CDR3 extends over 17 amino acids. CDR3 amino acids: CASSSGLAGQSYNEQFF. CDR3 in DNA: TGTGCCAGCAGCTCGGGACTAGCGGGACAGTCCTACAATGAGCAGTTCTTC.

This rearrangement joins TRBV27 to TRBJ1-5; 8 bases fit TRBD1. V dropped 3 bases and J dropped 3; count of bases not matched to a gene: 4. The CDR3 has 15 residues. Germline V gene data show CDR1 as MNHEY and CDR2 as SMNVEV (reference sequence). The CDR3 DNA follows: TGTGCCAGCAGTTTGCAGGGGGCCCCCAATCAGCCCCAGCATTTT. Translation: CASSLQGAPNQPQHF.

The rearrangement joins TRBV29-1 to TRBJ2-1, with D perhaps TRBD2 (5 bases). CDR3 length: 13 amino acids. Trimming pared 4 bases from V and 2 bases from J, leaving 9 bases between. The germline CDR1 and CDR2 sequences are SQVTM and ANQGSEA. The CDR3 DNA reads as TGCAGCGTTGGGGGAGAGGCCTACAATGAGCAGTTCTTC. This sequence encodes CSVGGEAYNEQFF.

The chain uses TRBV27 and TRBJ2-4, with a weak D call TRBD2 (6 bases). Germline CDR1 and CDR2: MNHEY and SMNVEV (reference sequence). V gave up 6 bases and J gave up 6 bases, with 18 bases separating them. The CDR3 extends over 15 amino acids. CDR3 DNA sequence: TGTGCCAGCAGGCCCTGGGGGGACTCAGGAAACATTCAGTACTTC. The encoded protein is CASRPWGDSGNIQYF.

This clonotype was observed a handful of times. The CDR3 bases are TGTGCCAGCAGTTTTAGTGGGCTAGCGGGAGGCACAGATACGCAGTATTTT. It encodes CASSFSGLAGGTDTQYF. The chain links TRBV4-2 to TRBJ2-3; 10 nucleotides agree with TRBD2. Germline loops: CDR1 LGHNA, CDR2 YNFKEQ. Germline trimming cut 6 bases from V and 1 base from J; bases unmatched to any gene: 10. This CDR3 comprises 17 residues.

This clonotype showed up many times. The rearrangement joins TRBV24-1 to TRBJ2-7, with 7 bases that match TRBD2. The CDR3 is made up of 15 amino acids. With V trimmed by 5 bases and J by 0 bases, 6 bases remained unmatched. Germline V gene data show CDR1 as KGHDR and CDR2 as SFDVKD. The CDR3 nucleotides read TGTGCCACCAGTGCGAAAGCTAGCGGCTCCTACGAGCAGTACTTC. It yields the protein CATSAKASGSYEQYF.

The table lists this clonotype with a few counts. V is TRBV7-2 and J is TRBJ2-7, with TRBD2 identical over 7 bases. The germline V gene has CDR1 SGHTA and CDR2 FQGNSA. With V trimmed by 3 bases and J by 0 bases, 8 bases remained unmatched. The CDR3 is 16 residues long. The CDR3 region has the DNA TGTGCCAGCAGCTTCCTTGGGGGGGGGAGCTCCTACGAGCAGTACTTC. Protein product: CASSFLGGGSSYEQYF.

This clonotype came up many times. The chain carries TRBV7-2 and TRBJ2-1; D tentatively fits TRBD1 or TRBD2 (5 bases each). Trimming removed 5 bases at V and 9 bases at J, with 11 bases between. CDR1 is SGHTA, CDR2 FQGNSA, per germline. This CDR3 has 12 residues. CDR3 protein: CASSQNGAEQFF. CDR3 sequence (DNA): TGTGCCAGCAGCCAGAACGGGGCTGAGCAGTTCTTC.

V is TRBV7-2 and J is TRBJ2-5; unclear D gene. From germline, CDR1 is SGHTA and CDR2 FQGNSA. The CDR3 runs 13 residues. V was clipped by 5 bases and J by 5 bases, with 12 bases between them. The CDR3 loop is CASSGGRWETQYF. Here the CDR3 DNA reads TGTGCCAGCAGCGGCGGAAGGTGGGAGACCCAGTACTTC.

The chain is built from TRBV5-1 and TRBJ2-7; TRBD1 matches 8 bases. The V gene end was trimmed by 0 bases and the J gene end by 2 bases; junction bases not matched to a gene: 4. This CDR3 contains 15 residues. Germline CDR1 and CDR2: SGHRS and YFSETQ. CDR3 coding DNA: TGCGCCAGCAGCTTGGTGACAGGGGCAGCCTACGAGCAGTACTTC. It is translated as CASSLVTGAAYEQYF.

V and J are TRBV29-1 and TRBJ1-2; a possible D gene is TRBD1 (6 bases). Germline V gives CDR1 SQVTM, CDR2 ANQGSEA. The CDR3 has 16 amino acids. V shed 3 bases and J shed 2 bases, with 19 bases lying between them. This CDR3 is CSVDNFGGTSNYGYTF. The CDR3 DNA sequence: TGCAGCGTTGACAATTTCGGTGGGACAAGCAACTATGGCTACACCTTC. The full variable domain, with the rest looked up from reference TRBV29-1 and TRBJ1-2, is SAVISQKPSRDICQRGTSLTIQCQVDSQVTMMFWYRQQPGQSLTLIATANQGSEATYESGFVIDKFPISRPNLTFSTLTVSNMSPEDSSIYLCSVDNFGGTSNYGYTFGSGTRLTVV.

The chain has TRBV3-1 and TRBJ1-1; D remains unclear. V dropped 4 bases and J dropped 7 bases, with 13 bases sitting between them. Germline lookup yields CDR1 LGHDT and CDR2 YNNKEL (reference sequence). The CDR3 length is 13 residues. The CDR3 DNA reads as TGTGCCAGCAGCCCACCAGCCAGGAGTGAAGCTTTCTTT. Protein sequence: CASSPPARSEAFF.

This clonotype was seen many times. The chain links TRBV2 to TRBJ2-1; D unresolved. Germline values: CDR1 SNHLY, CDR2 FYNNEI. The CDR3 covers 11 residues. V lost 4 bases to trimming and J lost 8 bases, with 6 bases between them. The CDR3 reads CASSVLDEQFF. The CDR3 DNA follows: TGTGCCAGCAGTGTGTTGGATGAGCAGTTCTTC.

The chain uses TRBV20-1 and TRBJ1-2; D not certain. V was clipped by 6 bases and J by 5 bases, with 22 bases between them. The germline gives CDR1 DFQATT, CDR2 SNEGSKA (reference sequence). There are 15 residues in the CDR3. CDR3 nucleotide sequence: TGCAGTGCCCAAGAGACGGCCCGGGCGGGGTATGGCTACACCTTC. It codes for CSAQETARAGYGYTF.

The chain has TRBV28 and TRBJ1-1; D remains unclear. The V end was cut by 5 bases, the J end by 0 bases, with 4 bases between. CDR1 and CDR2 from the germline V gene are MDHEN and SYDVKM. The CDR3 is 12 amino acids. CDR3 in DNA: TGTGCCAGCAGTGGACTGAACACTGAAGCTTTCTTT. It yields the protein CASSGLNTEAFF.

This clonotype was observed many times. This sequence joins TRBV12-3 or TRBV12-4 and TRBJ2-7, with D unresolved. V shed 7 bases and J shed 2 bases, with 12 bases lying between them. The CDR3 is 13 amino acids. The CDR3 coding sequence is TGTGCCAGCACCGCCACTGCCGCCTACGAGCAGTACTTC. It translates to CASTATAAYEQYF.

In this sample, this clonotype turned up once. The chain combines TRBV6-5 with TRBJ1-2; no reliable D call. Germline assignment: CDR1 MNHEY and CDR2 SVGAGI. This CDR3 comprises 11 residues. V was trimmed by 8 bases and J by 5 bases, leaving 9 bases between them. This chain's CDR3 is CASGTMYGYTF. The DNA for the CDR3 is TGTGCCAGCGGAACCATGTATGGCTACACCTTC.

This clonotype was recorded at least ten times. CDR3 sequence (DNA): TGTGCCAGCAGCTTGCAGGACACAGATACGCAGTATTTT. It is translated as CASSLQDTDTQYF. The V call is TRBV7-9, the J call TRBJ2-3; D remains ambiguous. There are 13 residues in the CDR3. V was pared by 3 bases and J by 2 bases, with 6 bases between. Germline CDR1 and CDR2: SEHNR and FQNEAQ (reference sequence).

This clonotype has just a few counts. The V and J genes are TRBV5-6 and TRBJ1-5, with D unclear. Germline CDR1 and CDR2: SGHDT and YYEEEE. Trimming shortened V by 0 bases and J by 8 bases, and 6 bases separated the two germline ends. The CDR3 is 12 amino acids. CDR3 loop: CASSLGPKPQHF. DNA for the CDR3: TGTGCCAGCAGCTTGGGCCCCAAGCCCCAGCATTTT.

This clonotype was detected a few times. The J gene is TRBJ1-2, the V gene TRBV20-1; the D is unclear. The CDR3 contains 11 residues. Germline V CDR1 and CDR2: DFQATT, SNEGSKA (reference sequence). Trimming removed 0 bases from V and 2 bases from J, with 1 base in between. CDR3 nucleotide sequence: TGCAGTGCTAGAGAAAACTATGGCTACACCTTC. It is translated as CSARENYGYTF.

The V gene is TRBV28, the J gene TRBJ2-6; D remains ambiguous. Per germline, CDR1 MDHEN and CDR2 SYDVKM. The CDR3 length is 16 residues. Deletions cut 7 bases from V and 1 base from J, with 14 bases between. CDR3 in DNA: TGTGCCAGCACCTTACGCCCAGGATCTGGGGCCAACGTCCTGACTTTC. Encoded protein: CASTLRPGSGANVLTF.

This clonotype was found a few times. The chain uses TRBV11-2 and TRBJ2-7; D may be TRBD1 (5 bases). V was trimmed by 1 base and J by 0 bases, leaving 7 bases between them. Germline CDR1 and CDR2: SGHAT and FQNNGV. This CDR3 region has 14 residues. CDR3 residues: CASSLATGSYEQYF. The CDR3 DNA follows: TGTGCCAGCAGCTTAGCCACAGGCTCCTACGAGCAGTACTTC.

At least ten counts were recorded for this clonotype. The rearrangement links TRBV4-1 to TRBJ1-2, with no clear D. The CDR3 consists of 15 residues. Trimming stripped 3 bases from V and 3 bases from J, with 14 bases between. Germline V gives CDR1 MGHRA, CDR2 YSYEKL. For the CDR3, the DNA is TGCGCCAGCAGCCATCTCTCACGTCCGGACTATGGCTACACCTTC. It codes for CASSHLSRPDYGYTF.

Concerning this clonotype: A much larger clone lies a single base off, so this may be a read error. The chain employs TRBV11-3 and TRBJ2-7; possible D gene TRBD1, 6 bases. Germline V CDR1 and CDR2: SGHNT, YENEEA. The CDR3 extends over 13 amino acids. The germline V and J ends were trimmed by 0 bases and 6 bases, with 9 bases remaining between them. The CDR3 region has the DNA TGTGCCAGCAGCTTAGATCAAGGGGGCGAGCAGTACTTC. Translating it yields CASSLDQGGEQYF.

At least ten counts were recorded for this clonotype. J is TRBJ1-6 and V is TRBV20-1, with D maybe TRBD1 (5 bases). V was cut by 1 base and J by 3 bases, with 16 bases left in between. CDR3 length: 17 amino acids. CDR1 DFQATT and CDR2 SNEGSKA come from the germline V gene (reference sequence). Here the CDR3 DNA reads TGCAGTGCTAGAGCGGCCGGAACGGGGGGCTATAATTCACCCCTCCACTTT. This sequence encodes CSARAAGTGGYNSPLHF.

V usage is TRBV3-1 and J usage is TRBJ1-2; perhaps TRBD1 as D (5 bases). CDR1 and CDR2 (germline): LGHDT, YNNKEL (reference sequence). The V and J ends lost 6 bases and 0 bases respectively, with 14 bases between them. This CDR3 contains 15 residues. For the CDR3, the DNA is TGTGCCAGCAGTCCTGCGGGACGAGCTAACTATGGCTACACCTTC. Protein sequence: CASSPAGRANYGYTF.

This clonotype was observed once. It may be a read error: a sequence one base away is much more abundant. CDR3 residues: CATSRPHGAKQISSYNEQIF. The CDR3 nucleotides are TGTGCCACCAGCAGACCACATGGAGCCAAACAGATTAGCTCCTACAATGAGCAGATCTTC. The chain couples TRBV15 to TRBJ2-1; D remains ambiguous. CDR1 and CDR2 from the germline V gene are LNHNV and YYDKDF (reference sequence). The CDR3 is made up of 20 amino acids.

The chain combines TRBV7-2 with TRBJ2-1, with D maybe TRBD2 (5 bases). V was shortened by 5 bases and J by 2 bases, with 13 bases between the two germline ends. CDR3 length equals 15 residues. Germline CDR1 and CDR2: SGHTA and FQGNSA. As DNA, the CDR3 is TGTGCCAGCAGCCGCGAGGGCGGTCCCTACAATGAGCAGTTCTTC. This gives the protein CASSREGGPYNEQFF.

There are many counts of this clonotype. The chain employs TRBV18 and TRBJ2-7; D is unresolved. This CDR3 contains 14 residues. Germline CDR1 reads KGHSH; CDR2 reads LQKENI. V lost 3 bases and J lost 3, with 12 bases in between. In nucleotides, the CDR3 is TGTGCCAGCTCACCCAACACAGAGAACTACGAGCAGTACTTC. Encoded protein: CASSPNTENYEQYF.

This clonotype was picked up many times. The gene calls are TRBV20-1 and TRBJ2-1; 9 positions match TRBD1. With V trimmed by 0 bases and J by 0 bases, 12 bases remained unmatched. The V gene's germline CDR1 is DFQATT and CDR2 SNEGSKA (reference sequence). The CDR3 has 19 amino acids. CDR3 nucleotide sequence: TGCAGTGCTAGAGATAGGTGGACGGGACAGGGTCGCTCCTACAATGAGCAGTTCTTC. Translation gives CSARDRWTGQGRSYNEQFF.